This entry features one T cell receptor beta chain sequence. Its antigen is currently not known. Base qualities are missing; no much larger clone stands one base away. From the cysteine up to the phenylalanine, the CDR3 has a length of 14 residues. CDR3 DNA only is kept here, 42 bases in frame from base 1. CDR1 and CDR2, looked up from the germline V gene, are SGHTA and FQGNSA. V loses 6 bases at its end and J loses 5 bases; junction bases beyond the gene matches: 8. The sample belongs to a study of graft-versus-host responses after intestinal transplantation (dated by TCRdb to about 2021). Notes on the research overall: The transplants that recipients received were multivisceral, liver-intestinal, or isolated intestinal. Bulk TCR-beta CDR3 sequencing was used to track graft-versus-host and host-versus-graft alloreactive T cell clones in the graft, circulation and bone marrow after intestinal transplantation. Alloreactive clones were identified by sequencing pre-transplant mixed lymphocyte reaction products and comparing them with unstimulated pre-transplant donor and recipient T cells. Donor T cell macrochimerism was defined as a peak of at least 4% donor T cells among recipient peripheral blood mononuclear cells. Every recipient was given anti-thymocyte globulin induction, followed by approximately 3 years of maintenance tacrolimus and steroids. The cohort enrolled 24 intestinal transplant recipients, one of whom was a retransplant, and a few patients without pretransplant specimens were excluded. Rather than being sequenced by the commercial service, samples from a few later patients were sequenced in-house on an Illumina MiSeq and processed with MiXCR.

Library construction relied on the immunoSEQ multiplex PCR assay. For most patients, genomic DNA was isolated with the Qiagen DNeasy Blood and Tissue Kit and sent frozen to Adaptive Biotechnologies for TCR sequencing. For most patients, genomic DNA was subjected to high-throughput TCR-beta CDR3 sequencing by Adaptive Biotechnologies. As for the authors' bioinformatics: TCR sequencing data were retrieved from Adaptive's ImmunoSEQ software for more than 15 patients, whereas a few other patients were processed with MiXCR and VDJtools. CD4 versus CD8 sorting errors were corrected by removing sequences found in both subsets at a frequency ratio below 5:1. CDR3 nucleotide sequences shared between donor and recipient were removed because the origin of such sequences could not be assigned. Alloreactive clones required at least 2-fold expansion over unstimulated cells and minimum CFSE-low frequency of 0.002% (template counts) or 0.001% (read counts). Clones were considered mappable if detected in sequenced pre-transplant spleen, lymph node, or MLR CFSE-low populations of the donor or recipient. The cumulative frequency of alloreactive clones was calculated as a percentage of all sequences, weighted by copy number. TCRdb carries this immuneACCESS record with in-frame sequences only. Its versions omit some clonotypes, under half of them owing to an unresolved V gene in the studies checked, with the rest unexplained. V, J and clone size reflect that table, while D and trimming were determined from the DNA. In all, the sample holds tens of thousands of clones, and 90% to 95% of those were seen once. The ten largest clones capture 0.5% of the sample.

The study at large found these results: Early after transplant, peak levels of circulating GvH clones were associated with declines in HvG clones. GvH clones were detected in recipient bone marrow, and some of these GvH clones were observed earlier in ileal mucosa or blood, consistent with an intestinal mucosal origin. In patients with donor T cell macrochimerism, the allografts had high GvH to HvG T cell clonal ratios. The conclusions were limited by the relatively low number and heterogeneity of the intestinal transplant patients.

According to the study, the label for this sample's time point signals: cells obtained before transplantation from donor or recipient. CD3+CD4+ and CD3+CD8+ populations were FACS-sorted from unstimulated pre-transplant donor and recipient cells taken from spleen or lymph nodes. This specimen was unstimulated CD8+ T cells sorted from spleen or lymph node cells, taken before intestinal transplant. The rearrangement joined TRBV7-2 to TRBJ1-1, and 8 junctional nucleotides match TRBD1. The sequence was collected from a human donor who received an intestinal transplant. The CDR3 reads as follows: CASRPNRGLTEAFF. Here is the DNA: TGTGCCAGCAGACCGAACAGGGGGTTGACTGAAGCTTTCTTT.